The T cell receptor beta chain described here comes from a study of cytomegalovirus exposure and HLA in healthy donors. Overall study findings and caveats: Later analysis suggested links between common viral pathogens and several top significant clusters.

A remark on this clone: Its specificity is unknown.

Germline CDR1 and CDR2: ENHRY and SYGVKD. The CDR3 is 13 residues long. V was pared by 4 bases and J by 3 bases, with 1 base of the junction left unmatched. The primer mix had 60 Vbeta and 13 Jbeta primers. TCRdb's copy holds only in-frame clones and misses some; the assay was immunoSEQ multiplex PCR. The sample lists 100,000 to 150,000 clones, about three quarters occurring once. This TCR was sampled from a woman aged 25 to 39 in good health and CMV-seronegative. Sequencing input: PBMCs. V and J are TRBV10-3 and TRBJ2-7, with 9 bases identical to TRBD1. CDR3 region: CAISGGQGYEQYF. Written as DNA, the CDR3 is TGTGCCATCAGTGGGGGACAGGGCTACGAGCAGTACTTC.